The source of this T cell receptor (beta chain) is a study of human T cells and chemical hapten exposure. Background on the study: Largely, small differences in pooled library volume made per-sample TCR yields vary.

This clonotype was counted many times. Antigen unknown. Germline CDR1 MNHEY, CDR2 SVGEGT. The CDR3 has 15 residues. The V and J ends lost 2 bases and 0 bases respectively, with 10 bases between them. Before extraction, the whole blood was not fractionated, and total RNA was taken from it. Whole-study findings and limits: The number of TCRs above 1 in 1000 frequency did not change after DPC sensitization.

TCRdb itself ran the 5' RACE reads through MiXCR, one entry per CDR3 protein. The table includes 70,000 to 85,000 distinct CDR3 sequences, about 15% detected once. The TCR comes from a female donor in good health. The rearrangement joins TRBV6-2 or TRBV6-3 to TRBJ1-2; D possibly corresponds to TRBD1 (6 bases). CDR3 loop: CASSYRTDSNYGYTF. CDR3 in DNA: TGTGCCAGCAGTTACCGGACAGACTCTAACTATGGCTACACCTTC.